Included here is one T cell receptor (beta chain) sequence, with context. Its antigen remains unknown. This sample is drawn from a study of human versus mouse CDR3 diversity and MHC coevolution. Study-level background: The immunoSEQ assay reportedly detects one in 200,000 T cells. Valid reads per sample ranged from roughly 0.6 x 10^7 to 1.7 x 10^7.

Profiled with immunoSEQ multiplex PCR; TCRdb holds only in-frame clones, not every one. The data contain about 83,000 clones, around 92% of them singletons. CDR1 and CDR2 from the germline V gene are MNHNY and SVGAGI (reference sequence). The V and J ends lost 6 bases and 2 bases respectively, with 14 bases between them. CDR3 length: 16 amino acids. Naive CD4 T cells were sorted as CD45RO-negative, CD62L-positive. The study, taken as a whole, reports: On average, humans showed more CDR3 deletions and insertions than mice.

Sequenced material: naive CD4+ T cells from blood. Subset here: CD45RO-negative CD62L-positive naive CD4 T cells. The clonotype was recovered from a person aged 30 to 69 in good health. The chain uses TRBV6-6 and TRBJ2-6, with D perhaps TRBD2 (6 bases). The CDR3 region is CASSRLGGAGANVLTF. The CDR3 nucleotides read TGTGCCAGCAGCCGACTAGGAGGGGCTGGGGCCAACGTCCTGACTTTC.